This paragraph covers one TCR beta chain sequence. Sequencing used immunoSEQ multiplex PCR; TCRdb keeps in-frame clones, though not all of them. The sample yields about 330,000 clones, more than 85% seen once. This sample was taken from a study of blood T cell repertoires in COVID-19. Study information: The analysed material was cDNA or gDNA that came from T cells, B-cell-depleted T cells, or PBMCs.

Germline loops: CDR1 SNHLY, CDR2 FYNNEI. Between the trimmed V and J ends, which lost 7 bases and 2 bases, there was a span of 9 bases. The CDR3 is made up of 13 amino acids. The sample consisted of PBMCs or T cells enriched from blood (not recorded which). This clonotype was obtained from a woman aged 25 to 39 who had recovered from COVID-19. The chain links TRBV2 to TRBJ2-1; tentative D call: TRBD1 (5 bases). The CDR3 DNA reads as TGTGCCAGCACTAGGGGAACCTACAATGAGCAGTTCTTC. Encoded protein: CASTRGTYNEQFF.